The 14 T cell receptor beta chains given below trace back to one sample, sequenced in a study of blood T cell repertoires in COVID-19. Assay used: immunoSEQ multiplex PCR; TCRdb lists only in-frame clones, some missing. The data show tens of thousands of clones, around 83% seen once. The sequenced sample was peripheral blood. The receptors come from a man older than 75 with acute or convalescent COVID-19.

The chain combines TRBV25-1 with TRBJ1-4; a possible D gene is TRBD1 (5 bases). The V gene lost 7 bases and the J gene lost 8 bases, with 11 bases spanning the gap. The CDR3 runs 12 residues. From germline, CDR1 is MGHDK and CDR2 SYGVNS. The CDR3 DNA reads TGTGCCAGCAAGGGGAATTCAGAAAAACTGTTTTTT. Its protein is CASKGNSEKLFF.

The gene calls are TRBV5-4 and TRBJ2-3, with 8 bases that match TRBD1. The CDR3 totals 15 residues. The germline V gene has CDR1 SGHNT and CDR2 YYREEE (reference sequence). The V and J ends lost 3 bases and 5 bases, in that order; junction bases with no gene match: 8. CDR3 sequence reads: CASSSRRGREDTQYF. The CDR3 region has the DNA TGTGCCAGCAGCTCCCGCAGGGGGCGGGAAGATACGCAGTATTTT.

The V and J genes are TRBV4-1 and TRBJ2-6; tentatively, D is TRBD2 (6 bases). CDR1 is MGHRA, CDR2 YSYEKL, per germline. This CDR3 spans 16 amino acids. The V end was cut by 0 bases, the J end by 4 bases, with 10 bases between. CDR3 DNA sequence: TGCGCCAGCAGCCAAGAAGGGAGGTTGGGGGCCAACGTCCTGACTTTC. Translation gives CASSQEGRLGANVLTF.

The CDR3 sequence: CASSSGGATLNGYTF. CDR3 in DNA: TGTGCCAGCAGCTCCGGGGGGGCCACCCTTAACGGCTACACCTTC. The chain employs TRBV7-8 and TRBJ1-2; D is perhaps TRBD1 (6 bases). The CDR3 is 15 residues long. Germline V gives CDR1 SGHVS, CDR2 FQNEAQ. V was pared by 4 bases and J by 8 bases, with 20 bases between.

The chain combines TRBV30 with TRBJ1-5; 7 positions agree with TRBD1. CDR3 size: 15 residues. Per the germline V gene, CDR1 is GTSNPN and CDR2 is SVGIG (reference sequence). V gave up 3 bases and J gave up 8 bases; unmatched junction bases: 13. The CDR3 DNA reads TGTGCCTGGAGGGTACCGGGACAGCGAAAGGAGCCCCAGCATTTT. Translation: CAWRVPGQRKEPQHF.

J is TRBJ1-1 and V is TRBV7-2; no definite D call. Deletions cut 5 bases from V and 4 bases from J, with 14 bases between. CDR3 size: 14 residues. Germline V CDR1 and CDR2: SGHTA, FQGNSA. CDR3 coding DNA: TGTGCCAGCAGCCTAATGGAGGGTGGCACTGAAGCTTTCTTT. As protein: CASSLMEGGTEAFF.

The rearrangement links TRBV5-1 to TRBJ2-3; 7 nucleotides agree with TRBD2. CDR1 SGHRS and CDR2 YFSETQ come from the germline V gene. Trimming took 0 bases from V and 2 from J; bases not matched to a gene: 3. The CDR3 runs to 15 residues. CDR3 region: CASSLAGTNTDTQYF. The CDR3 DNA reads TGCGCCAGCAGCTTGGCGGGGACTAACACAGATACGCAGTATTTT.

In its sample, this clone was seen a few times. The chain carries TRBV21-1 and TRBJ2-7; the table's TRBD2 call for D was not verified on the DNA. TRBV21-1 is termed a pseudogene. The CDR3 contains 15 residues. This chain's CDR3 is CASSKPPALVYEQYF. CDR3 nucleotide sequence: TGTGCCAGCAGCAAACCCCCAGCGCTAGTCTACGAGCAGTACTTC.

CDR3 coding DNA: TGTGCCAGCTCACCTTGGGAGGGGAACACTGAAGCTTTCTTT. Translation: CASSPWEGNTEAFF. This chain joins TRBV18 and TRBJ1-1; D ambiguous. CDR3 length equals 14 residues. V lost 3 bases to trimming and J lost 1 base, with 9 bases between them. In germline, CDR1 is KGHSH, CDR2 LQKENI.

The chain recombines TRBV28 with TRBJ1-1; TRBD1 agrees at 8 bases. V shed 10 bases, J shed 0 bases, and the junction held 7 bases outside the gene matches. Germline values: CDR1 MDHEN, CDR2 SYDVKM. CDR3 length: 14 residues. CDR3 sequence: CATTRQGLNTEAFF. The CDR3 DNA reads TGTGCCACCACTCGACAGGGGTTGAACACTGAAGCTTTCTTT. Looking up the rest from reference TRBV28 and TRBJ1-1 gives the full variable domain: DVKVTQSSRYLVKRTGEKVFLECVQDMDHENMFWYRQDPGLGLRLIYFSYDVKMKEKGDIPEGYSVSREKKERFSLILESASTNQTSMYLCATTRQGLNTEAFFGQGTRLTVV.

The chain carries TRBV15 and TRBJ2-2, with 7 bases fitting TRBD2. Germline trimming cut 1 base from V and 4 bases from J; bases unmatched to any gene: 6. Germline V gives CDR1 LNHNV, CDR2 YYDKDF (reference sequence). This CDR3 has 16 amino acids. The CDR3 spells CATSRVRLAVTGELFF. CDR3 coding DNA: TGTGCCACCAGCAGAGTGCGGCTAGCGGTCACCGGGGAGCTGTTTTTT.

This chain connects TRBV5-1 to TRBJ2-1, with 9 bases fitting TRBD2. The V and J ends lost 4 bases and 6 bases, in that order; junction bases with no gene match: 11. The CDR3 sequence is 16 residues long. Germline V lookup: CDR1 SGHRS, CDR2 YFSETQ. CDR3 sequence (DNA): TGCGCCAGCAGCGAAAGCGGGGGGCCTACCCCCAATGAGCAGTTCTTC. Amino acids: CASSESGGPTPNEQFF.

The chain links TRBV6-2 or TRBV6-3 to TRBJ2-3; a possible D gene is TRBD2 (5 bases). The length of the CDR3 is 17 residues. V was cut by 0 bases and J by 0 bases, with 13 bases left in between. CDR1 and CDR2 (germline): MNHEY, SVGEGT. The CDR3 DNA is TGTGCCAGCAGTTACTCCTCGGCGGGCCTAAGCACAGATACGCAGTATTTT. Its protein product is CASSYSSAGLSTDTQYF.

The V and J genes are TRBV19 and TRBJ2-3; a weak D match, TRBD1 (6 bases). Per the germline V gene, CDR1 is LNHDA and CDR2 is SQIVND (reference sequence). The CDR3 has 13 amino acids. Deletions cut 4 bases from V and 7 bases from J, with 12 bases between. CDR3 DNA sequence: TGTGCCAGTAGTACCAACAGGGAAAATACGCAGTATTTT. It encodes CASSTNRENTQYF.